This entry describes one T cell receptor beta chain. Categorization into cohorts depended on clinical history that participants reported. What the recovered Cohort 3 donors had was two negative PCRs, clearance, or symptom resolution. The data belong to a study of blood T cell repertoires in COVID-19. Study summary: Some COVID-19 samples were acute and others convalescent; all came from the United States, Italy and Spain. Sources were T cells, B-cell-depleted T cells, or PBMCs; the material itself was cDNA or gDNA.

Trimming pared 6 bases from V and 7 bases from J, leaving 15 bases between. The CDR3 spans 13 residues. Assay: immunoSEQ multiplex PCR; the TCRdb copy retains only in-frame clones and omits some. The sample lists 250,000 to 300,000 clones, roughly 88% occurring once. This sequence originates from a woman under 40 who had recovered from COVID-19. This chain connects TRBV12-3 or TRBV12-4 to TRBJ1-2, with D perhaps matching TRBD1 (5 bases). Sequencing used PBMCs or T cells enriched from blood (not recorded which). The CDR3 sequence: CASSPGDWFGYTF. Written as DNA, the CDR3 is TGTGCCAGCAGCCCGGGGGATTGGTTTGGCTACACCTTC.